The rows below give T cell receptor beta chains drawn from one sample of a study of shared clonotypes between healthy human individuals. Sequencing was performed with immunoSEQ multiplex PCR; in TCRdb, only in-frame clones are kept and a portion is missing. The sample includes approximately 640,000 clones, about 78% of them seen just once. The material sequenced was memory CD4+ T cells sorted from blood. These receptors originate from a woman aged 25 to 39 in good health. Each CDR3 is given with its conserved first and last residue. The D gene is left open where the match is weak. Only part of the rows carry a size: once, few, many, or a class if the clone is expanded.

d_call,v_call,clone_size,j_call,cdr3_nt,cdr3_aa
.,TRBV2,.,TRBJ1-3,TGTGCCAGCAGGTACTCTGGAAACACCATATATTTT,CASRYSGNTIYF
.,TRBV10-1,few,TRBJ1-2,TGCGCCAGCAGTGAGTCGCTGGGATCTAACTATGGCTACACCTTC,CASSESLGSNYGYTF
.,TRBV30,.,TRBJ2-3,TGTGCCTGGAGTCGGAGAAAAGGGATGGATACGCAGTATTTT,CAWSRRKGMDTQYF
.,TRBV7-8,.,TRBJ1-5,TGTGCCAGCAGCTTAAGGGAGGGCAATCAGCCCCAGCATTTT,CASSLREGNQPQHF
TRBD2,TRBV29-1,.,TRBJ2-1,TGCAGCGTTGATGTAGCTAGCGGGAGTCATGAGCAGTTCTTC,CSVDVASGSHEQFF
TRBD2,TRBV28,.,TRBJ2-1,TGTGCCACCCACCCAAGCGGGAGGGCTCCCCGGGAGCAGTTCTTC,CATHPSGRAPREQFF
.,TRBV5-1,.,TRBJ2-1,TGCGCCAGCTCCCAGGAATCGGCGGGCTACAATGAGCAGTTCTTC,CASSQESAGYNEQFF
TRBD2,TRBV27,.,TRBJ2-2,TGTGCCAGCAGTTTTCTAGCGGGAGCCTTCACCGGGGAGCTGTTTTTT,CASSFLAGAFTGELFF
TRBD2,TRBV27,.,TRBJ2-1,TGTGCCAGCAGTCCGTCCCTAGTAGCGGGACCCTTTGAGCAGTTCTTC,CASSPSLVAGPFEQFF
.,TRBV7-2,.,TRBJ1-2,TGTGCCAGCAGCTTAGATCGAGGCGATTATGGCTACACCTTC,CASSLDRGDYGYTF
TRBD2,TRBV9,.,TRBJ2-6,TGTGCCAGCAGCGTCGGCCTAGCGGGGCGATTCTCTGGGGCCAACGTCCTGACTTTC,CASSVGLAGRFSGANVLTF
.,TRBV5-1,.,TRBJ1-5,TGCGCCAGCAGCCCGTCGTGGGGCGGAGATCAGCCCCAGCATTTT,CASSPSWGGDQPQHF
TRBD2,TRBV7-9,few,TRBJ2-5,TGTGCCAGCACCCCAGGCCCGGGACTAGCGGGAGGGGCGGGAGAGACCCAGTACTTC,CASTPGPGLAGGAGETQYF
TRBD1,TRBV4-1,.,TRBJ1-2,TGCGCCAGCAGCCCGGGACAGGGGGCGAGGGGCTACACCTTC,CASSPGQGARGYTF
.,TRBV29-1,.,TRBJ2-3,TGCAGCGTTGAAGGGGAGTGGGGTACAGATACGCAGTATTTT,CSVEGEWGTDTQYF
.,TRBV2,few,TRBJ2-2,TGTGCCAGCGCGCTCTACTTCACCGGGGAGCTGTTTTTT,CASALYFTGELFF
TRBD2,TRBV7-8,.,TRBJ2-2,TGTGCCAGCAGCTTAGACTCGGGAGGGCCGAGTACCGGGGAGCTGTTTTTT,CASSLDSGGPSTGELFF
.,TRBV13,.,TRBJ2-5,TGTGCCAGCAGCACCTACAGGCGCCAGGAGACCCAGTACTTC,CASSTYRRQETQYF
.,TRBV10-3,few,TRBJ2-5,TGTGCCATCAGTGTGGGGGCAGGGGTGAATCGAGAGACCCAGTACTTC,CAISVGAGVNRETQYF
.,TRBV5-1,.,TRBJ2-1,TGCGCCAGCAGCTTGTCGAGTCGGTCCTACAATGAGCAGTTCTTC,CASSLSSRSYNEQFF
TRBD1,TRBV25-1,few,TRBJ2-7,TGTGCCAGCAGTGGCCCGACAGGGAGAGACTCCTACGAGCAGTACTTC,CASSGPTGRDSYEQYF
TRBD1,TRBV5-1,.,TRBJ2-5,TGCGCCAGCAGCTTGGGTGGGACAGGGCCCCAAGAGACCCAGTACTTC,CASSLGGTGPQETQYF
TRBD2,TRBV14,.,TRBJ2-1,TGTGCCAGCAGCCAAGATTCACTAGCGATTGAGCAGTTCTTC,CASSQDSLAIEQFF
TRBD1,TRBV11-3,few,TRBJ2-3,TGTGCCAGCAGCTCCACAGGGGGCACAGATACGCAGTATTTT,CASSSTGGTDTQYF
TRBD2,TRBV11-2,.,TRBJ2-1,TGTGCCAGCAGACCATTGGGGGGAGGGCCCTACAATGAGCAGTTCTTC,CASRPLGGGPYNEQFF
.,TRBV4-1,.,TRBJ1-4,TGCGCCAGCAGCCAAGCTGCGGGGCCTGATAATGAAAAACTGTTTTTT,CASSQAAGPDNEKLFF
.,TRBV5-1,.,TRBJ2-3,TGCGCCAGCAGCTTGTTCCCGGGACGGACGTCTGATACGCAGTATTTT,CASSLFPGRTSDTQYF
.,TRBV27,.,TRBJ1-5,TGTGCCAGCAGTTTGGTCGTGAGTCAGCCCCAGCATTTT,CASSLVVSQPQHF
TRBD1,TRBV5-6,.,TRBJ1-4,TGTGCCAGCAGCTTGAGGCGAACAGGGGGCACAACTAATGAAAAACTGTTTTTT,CASSLRRTGGTTNEKLFF
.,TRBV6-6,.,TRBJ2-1,TGTGCCAGCAGTTTGAGCTCCTACAATGAGCAGTTCTTC,CASSLSSYNEQFF
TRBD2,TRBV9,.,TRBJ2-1,TGTGCCAGCGGGCGGGGGGACTCGCTTTACAATGAGCAGTTCTTC,CASGRGDSLYNEQFF
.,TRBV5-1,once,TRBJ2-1,TGCGCCAGCAGCTTGGACGGGATCCTGAATGAGCAGTTCTTC,CASSLDGILNEQFF
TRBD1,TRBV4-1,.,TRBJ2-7,TGCGCCAGCAGCCGCGAGGACAGGGGCTACGAGCAGTACTTC,CASSREDRGYEQYF